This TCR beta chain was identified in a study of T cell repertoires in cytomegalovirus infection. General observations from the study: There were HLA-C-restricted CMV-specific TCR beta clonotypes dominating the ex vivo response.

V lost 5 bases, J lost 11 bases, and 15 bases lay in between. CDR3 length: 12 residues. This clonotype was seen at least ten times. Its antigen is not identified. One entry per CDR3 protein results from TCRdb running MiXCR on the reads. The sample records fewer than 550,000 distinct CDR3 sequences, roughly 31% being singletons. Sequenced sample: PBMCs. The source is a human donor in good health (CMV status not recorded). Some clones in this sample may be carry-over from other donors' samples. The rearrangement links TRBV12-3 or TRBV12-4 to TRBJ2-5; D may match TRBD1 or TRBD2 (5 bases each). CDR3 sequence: CASSPGPGRQYF. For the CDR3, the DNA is TGTGCCAGCAGTCCCGGACCGGGACGTCAGTACTTC.